Each of the 17 T cell receptor beta chains below was sequenced from the same sample in a study of shared clonotypes between healthy human individuals. CD8 cells regarded as naive lacked CD45RO, were positively chosen for CCR7, and omitted terminally differentiated effector memory CD45RA+ cells. Generated by immunoSEQ multiplex PCR, the TCRdb table keeps only in-frame clones and is missing some. The sample includes under 2,000,000 clones, less than 95% of them seen just once. The sequencing input was naive CD8+ T cells sorted from blood. These receptors all stem from a man aged 18 to 29 in good health.

The J gene is TRBJ2-3, the V gene TRBV5-1; no firm D call. CDR3 length equals 16 residues. Trimming stripped 2 bases from V and 3 bases from J, with 16 bases between. Per germline, CDR1 SGHRS and CDR2 YFSETQ. CDR3 protein: CASSLRTVLDTDTQYF. In DNA form, the CDR3 reads TGCGCCAGCAGCTTAAGGACCGTCTTGGATACAGATACGCAGTATTTT. The full variable domain, with the rest looked up from reference TRBV5-1 and TRBJ2-3, is KAGVTQTPRYLIKTRGQQVTLSCSPISGHRSVSWYQQTPGQGLQFLFEYFSETQRNKGNFPGRFSGRQFSNSRSEMNVSTLELGDSALYLCASSLRTVLDTDTQYFGPGTRLTVL.

This clone was found once. The chain combines TRBV9 with TRBJ1-6; 7 bases are a match to TRBD1. The CDR3 loop spans 17 amino acids. Germline values: CDR1 SGDLS, CDR2 YYNGEE. V trimming: 5 bases; J trimming: 8 bases; junction bases outside the gene matches: 16. This CDR3 is CASSALPGTAWDSPLHF. The CDR3 nucleotides are TGTGCCAGCAGTGCCTTACCCGGGACAGCCTGGGATTCACCCCTCCACTTT.

The chain carries TRBV27 and TRBJ1-3; D is ambiguous. This CDR3 is built from 14 residues. The V gene's germline CDR1 is MNHEY and CDR2 SMNVEV (reference sequence). Trimming removed 5 bases at V and 0 bases at J, with 8 bases between. The DNA of the CDR3 is TGTGCCAGCAGTCCCGACGTCTCTGGAAACACCATATATTTT. As protein: CASSPDVSGNTIYF.

The chain employs TRBV28 and TRBJ2-1; 8 bases line up with TRBD1. V trimming: 2 bases; J trimming: 7 bases; junction bases outside the gene matches: 7. CDR1 is MDHEN, CDR2 SYDVKM, per germline. The CDR3 has 15 amino acids. The CDR3 sequence is CASSLTGGLGNEQFF. Here the CDR3 DNA reads TGTGCCAGCAGTTTAACAGGGGGGTTGGGGAATGAGCAGTTCTTC.

The count of this clone is one. CDR3 nucleotides: TGTGCCAGCAGCCCACGGACAGCGAGCTCTGGAAACACCATATATTTT. Translating it yields CASSPRTASSGNTIYF. The gene calls are TRBV11-2 and TRBJ1-3; a weak D match, TRBD1 (6 bases). V was cut by 5 bases and J by 0 bases, with 14 bases left in between. CDR1 is SGHAT, CDR2 FQNNGV, per germline. This CDR3 is 16 amino acids long. The variable domain in full, with the rest retrieved from reference TRBV11-2 and TRBJ1-3, is EAGVAQSPRYKIIEKRQSVAFWCNPISGHATLYWYQQILGQGPKLLIQFQNNGVVDDSQLPKDRFSAERLKGVDSTLKIQPAKLEDSAVYLCASSPRTASSGNTIYFGEGSWLTVV.

This clone appeared a single time. CDR3 DNA: TGTGCCAGCAGCCAGGGCGACACCACTTCCTACGAGCAGTACTTC. This translates into CASSQGDTTSYEQYF. The chain uses TRBV4-2 and TRBJ2-7, with unresolved D. This CDR3 spans 15 amino acids. Trimming removed 3 bases at V and 1 base at J, with 13 bases between. Looked up from germline, CDR1 is LGHNA and CDR2 is YNFKEQ.

The V and J genes are TRBV5-5 and TRBJ2-7; TRBD1 might be the D (6 bases). Germline-derived CDR1 and CDR2 are SGHKS and YYEKEE (reference sequence). V gave up 3 bases and J gave up 0 bases, with 13 bases separating them. The CDR3 length is 15 residues. CDR3 sequence: CASSWFRDTSYEQYF. Written as DNA, the CDR3 is TGTGCCAGCAGCTGGTTCCGGGACACCTCCTACGAGCAGTACTTC.

The chain recombines TRBV15 with TRBJ1-4; D remains ambiguous. The V gene lost 6 bases and the J gene lost 1 base, with 15 bases spanning the gap. Germline V lookup: CDR1 LNHNV, CDR2 YYDKDF (reference sequence). This CDR3 is 16 amino acids long. The CDR3 is CATRSEPGETNEKLFF. The CDR3 region has the DNA TGTGCCACCAGAAGCGAACCAGGAGAAACTAATGAAAAACTGTTTTTT.

Only one count was recorded for this clone. The chain uses TRBV7-9 and TRBJ1-5; possibly TRBD1 for D (5 bases). Germline V gene data show CDR1 as SEHNR and CDR2 as FQNEAQ (reference sequence). V was trimmed by 1 base and J by 0 bases, leaving 10 bases between them. The CDR3 covers 16 residues. CDR3 bases: TGTGCCAGCAGCTTAGGACAGTTCGATAGCAATCAGCCCCAGCATTTT. Translation gives CASSLGQFDSNQPQHF.

In its sample, this clone was seen once. This chain connects TRBV27 to TRBJ2-3; perhaps TRBD1 as D (6 bases). Trimming stripped 5 bases from V and 2 bases from J, with 17 bases between. Looked up from germline, CDR1 is MNHEY and CDR2 is SMNVEV (reference sequence). This CDR3 comprises 16 residues. The CDR3 region is CASSPTPQGYTDTQYF. The DNA for the CDR3 is TGTGCCAGCAGTCCCACCCCACAGGGTTACACAGATACGCAGTATTTT.

The rearrangement joins TRBV5-1 to TRBJ1-2; tentatively, D is TRBD1 (5 bases). V dropped 4 bases and J dropped 6 bases, with 13 bases sitting between them. The CDR3 covers 13 residues. Germline CDR1 SGHRS, CDR2 YFSETQ. The CDR3: CASSERGVDGYTF. Written as DNA, the CDR3 is TGCGCCAGCAGCGAGCGGGGGGTTGATGGCTACACCTTC.

This chain connects TRBV6-5 to TRBJ2-2, with D maybe TRBD1 (6 bases). In germline, CDR1 is MNHEY, CDR2 SVGAGI. Trimming removed 7 bases from V and 6 bases from J, with 9 bases in between. The CDR3 contains 12 residues. The CDR3: CASTQGSGELFF. The DNA for the CDR3 is TGTGCCAGCACCCAGGGGTCCGGGGAGCTGTTTTTT.

The CDR3 is CASSNGDQWEQYF. For the CDR3, the DNA is TGTGCCAGCAGCAACGGGGATCAGTGGGAGCAGTACTTC. This chain uses TRBV5-6 with TRBJ2-7; the D gene is possibly TRBD2 (5 bases). This CDR3 contains 13 residues. Germline loops: CDR1 SGHDT, CDR2 YYEEEE. V lost 4 bases and J lost 7, with 15 bases in between.

The count of this clone is one. The rearrangement joins TRBV13 to TRBJ2-1; possible D gene TRBD2, 7 bases. Deletions cut 5 bases from V and 9 bases from J, with 14 bases between. The CDR3 runs 13 residues. Germline V CDR1 and CDR2: PRHDT, FYEKMQ (reference sequence). The CDR3 DNA sequence: TGTGCCAGCAGCCCCTGGGGGGGGGCTGAGCAGTTCTTC. Protein sequence: CASSPWGGAEQFF.

CDR3 region: CASSIWTEDTQYF. Written as DNA, the CDR3 is TGTGCCAGTAGTATATGGACAGAGGATACGCAGTATTTT. This chain connects TRBV19 to TRBJ2-3; a weak D match, TRBD1 (6 bases). Trimming removed 2 bases from V and 6 bases from J, with 9 bases in between. This CDR3 contains 13 residues. CDR1 is LNHDA and CDR2 is SQIVND in the germline V gene (reference sequence). Filled out from reference TRBV19 and TRBJ2-3, the complete variable domain reads DGGITQSPKYLFRKEGQNVTLSCEQNLNHDAMYWYRQDPGQGLRLIYYSQIVNDFQKGDIAEGYSVSREKKESFPLTVTSAQKNPTAFYLCASSIWTEDTQYFGPGTRLTVL.

The DNA of the CDR3 is TGTGCCTGGAGTTTCGCCGGGGAGGGCGAGCAGTACTTC. This gives the protein CAWSFAGEGEQYF. This chain uses TRBV30 with TRBJ2-7; 7 bases are a match to TRBD2. Germline loops: CDR1 GTSNPN, CDR2 SVGIG (reference sequence). The ends lost 2 bases at V and 6 bases at J; junction bases unmatched: 7. This CDR3 comprises 13 residues.

V is TRBV11-2 and J is TRBJ2-5; unclear D gene. The J call may not be correct, given that the DNA end is closer to TRBJ2-7. The CDR3 contains 15 residues. Germline V gene data show CDR1 as SGHAT and CDR2 as FQNNGV. The CDR3 DNA reads TGTGCCAGCAGCTTAGGAAGTTCAAGCTCCTACGAGCAGTACTTC. Translated, it gives CASSLGSSSSYEQYF.